A selection of T cell receptor beta chains follows, all from one sample in a study of human T cells and chemical hapten exposure. From the RACE reads, TCRdb called clonotypes with MiXCR, one entry per CDR3 protein. The sample holds over 300,000 distinct CDR3 sequences; roughly 4.6% are singletons and the top ten take just over 2.5%. Sequencing was performed on whole blood, taken in connection with sensitization to the hapten diphenylcyclopropenone (DPC). These receptors all come from a woman between 50 and 59 years old with alopecia areata. Some clones in this sample may be carry-over from other donors' samples. Each CDR3 is given with its conserved first and last residue. A D gene is named only where the DNA matches it firmly. Size values are once, few and many counts, or a class for expanded clones, and some rows have none.

TRBJ2-3,TRBV28,NA,TRBD2,CTSSLWREAPGGRLDTQYF
TRBJ2-3,TRBV18,few,NA,CASSPPGGTQYF
TRBJ1-1,TRBV4-1,many,TRBD1,CASSQEGRGLTEAFF
TRBJ2-6,TRBV25-1,many,NA,CASGPGHLLSGANVLTF
TRBJ2-3,TRBV4-2,many,TRBD2,CASSQVSRGASTDTQYF
TRBJ2-2,TRBV6-2/TRBV6-3,few,NA,CASSSSGTTNTGELFF
TRBJ2-3,TRBV25-1,NA,NA,CASSTGPTQYF
TRBJ2-7,TRBV5-1,few,NA,CASSSPPQGIYEQYF
TRBJ1-2,TRBV12-3/TRBV12-4,NA,NA,CASSLGTLANYGYTF
TRBJ1-1,TRBV29-1,many,NA,CSVESGHSNTEAFF
TRBJ2-3,TRBV4-3,few,TRBD2,CASSQAIAGGLDGLPYF
TRBJ2-5,TRBV27,NA,NA,CASSPQDYQETQYF
TRBJ2-1,TRBV30,NA,TRBD2,CAWSDPGLAKNEQFF
TRBJ1-1,TRBV28,many,NA,CASSWRTEAFF
TRBJ2-7,TRBV29-1,many,NA,CSVKREGYPEQYF
TRBJ1-1,TRBV4-1,NA,NA,CASSKGMGVAEAFF
TRBJ1-6,TRBV5-6,few,TRBD1,CASSLGQGAQNSPLHF
TRBJ2-1,TRBV9,many,NA,CASSVERGSSYNEQFF
TRBJ2-7,TRBV6-5,many,NA,CASTRGNEQYF
TRBJ1-1,TRBV18,many,TRBD1,CASSPGTGSTEAFF
TRBJ2-1,TRBV27,NA,TRBD1,CASTSGQGARRQFF
TRBJ1-1,TRBV7-8,many,NA,CASSLEWGAGNTEAFF
TRBJ2-1,TRBV5-1,few,TRBD2,CASSLEGTSGSSEQFF
TRBJ2-7,TRBV20-1,many,NA,CSAYDRNEQYF
TRBJ2-5,TRBV6-5,NA,NA,CASSYSNPLARRTQYF
TRBJ1-5,TRBV30,NA,NA,CAWSLSSNQPQHF
TRBJ2-1,TRBV29-1,NA,NA,CSVDSPGRAYNEQFF
TRBJ2-6,TRBV28,many,TRBD2,CASSFRGRVPNVLTF